This is a list of T cell receptor beta chains from one sample in a study of shared clonotypes between healthy human individuals. Libraries were prepared by immunoSEQ multiplex PCR; TCRdb keeps only in-frame clonotypes and omits some of them. Counted here are around 2.1 million clones, approximately 94% occurring once; the ten biggest clones make up more than 1.5%. What was sequenced was naive CD8+ T cells from PBMCs. The source of these receptors is a man younger than 35 in good health. Some clones in this sample may be carry-over from other donors' samples. The CDR3 runs from the conserved cysteine through the conserved F or W. Fields, in order: D gene, J gene, V gene, CDR3 protein. D genes are given only for firm matches.

TRBD2 | TRBJ2-7 | TRBV11-1 | CASSSGTRTEQYF
- | TRBJ2-2 | TRBV5-1 | CASSFWRDKVGELFF
- | TRBJ2-7 | TRBV4-3 | CASSQDAPARGRYEQYF
TRBD1 | TRBJ2-2 | TRBV27 | CASRGTGRSGELFF
- | TRBJ2-2 | TRBV19 | CASSIERAGELFF
- | TRBJ2-6 | TRBV7-8 | CASSLLVGTSSGANVLTF
- | TRBJ2-2 | TRBV9 | CASSVADPGELFF
TRBD1 | TRBJ1-4 | TRBV28 | CASSRDRELNEKLFF
- | TRBJ1-1 | TRBV5-6 | CASSLMGVRNTEAFF
- | TRBJ1-5 | TRBV2 | CASSDPENSNQPQHF
- | TRBJ2-2 | TRBV12-5 | CASGLVDSLTNTGELFF
- | TRBJ2-4 | TRBV28 | CASSFPQDYGDIQYF
- | TRBJ1-3 | TRBV11-2 | CASSQLPAGSSGNTIYF
TRBD2 | TRBJ2-1 | TRBV5-1 | CASSLDLAESSYNEQFF
- | TRBJ1-5 | TRBV28 | CASIQGWVDQPQHF
TRBD1 | TRBJ1-2 | TRBV4-1 | CASSQGGRDRGNYGYTF
- | TRBJ2-7 | TRBV7-2 | CASSWGSEPTYEQYF
TRBD2 | TRBJ2-3 | TRBV19 | CASSMGGLAGGTDTQYF
TRBD1 | TRBJ2-7 | TRBV4-1 | CASSPADRASYEQYF
- | TRBJ1-1 | TRBV27 | CASSGRQKNTEAFF
- | TRBJ1-2 | TRBV5-1 | CASRLTGNYGYTF
TRBD1 | TRBJ1-2 | TRBV23-1 | CASSHSRRDRRYGYTF
TRBD1 | TRBJ1-1 | TRBV11-2 | CASSTRNRGTTEAFF
- | TRBJ2-7 | TRBV6-5 | CASSYSSGRVSYEQYF
- | TRBJ1-1 | TRBV4-3 | CASSPTWKGRGNTEAFF
- | TRBJ2-3 | TRBV28 | CASSSDGDTQYF
- | TRBJ2-7 | TRBV11-2 | CASSFYRDIPSYEQYF
- | TRBJ2-1 | TRBV4-2 | CASSPRDKDNEQFF
- | TRBJ2-2 | TRBV27 | CASSKRGNTGELFF
TRBD2 | TRBJ2-1 | TRBV14 | CASSQERRGKGEQFF
- | TRBJ2-1 | TRBV25-1 | CASSEGHGGYNEQFF
TRBD1 | TRBJ2-7 | TRBV4-1 | CASSQVLGTGMSYEQYF
TRBD1 | TRBJ2-7 | TRBV2 | CAGGLGTGVSYEQYF
- | TRBJ1-2 | TRBV25-1 | CASKEGWGGYTF
TRBD2 | TRBJ2-7 | TRBV27 | CASSLSMPGGYEQYF
- | TRBJ2-7 | TRBV7-6 | CASSPLVSSYEQYF
- | TRBJ2-7 | TRBV28 | CASSLRDIYEQYF
- | TRBJ2-3 | TRBV12-5 | CASGSLGSGRTDTQYF
- | TRBJ2-5 | TRBV11-2 | CASSPPGGRRTQYF
- | TRBJ1-1 | TRBV5-5 | CASSWLRDDTEAFF
- | TRBJ2-3 | TRBV5-8 | CASLLGVDGTDTQYF
TRBD1 | TRBJ2-7 | TRBV27 | CASSPEDRVWEQYF
- | TRBJ1-2 | TRBV9 | CASSVEERYGYTF
- | TRBJ2-2 | TRBV13 | CASSSRNTGELFF
- | TRBJ2-7 | TRBV6-1 | CASSELQPSHASYEQYF
TRBD2 | TRBJ2-7 | TRBV4-1 | CASSHLPGGKGYEQYF
- | TRBJ2-2 | TRBV18 | CASSPPGPFFAGELFF
TRBD2 | TRBJ2-7 | TRBV28 | CASSLDPRGDYEQYF
TRBD1 | TRBJ1-4 | TRBV6-5 | CASSTRQGEKLFF
- | TRBJ2-3 | TRBV4-2 | CASSHRGLPGTQYF
TRBD1 | TRBJ1-5 | TRBV4-1 | CASSPTGVGQPQHF
- | TRBJ2-1 | TRBV14 | CASSQDSRYYNEQFF
- | TRBJ2-7 | TRBV19 | CASSIALQGSYEQYF
- | TRBJ2-2 | TRBV10-3 | CAISESLAATNTGELFF
TRBD1 | TRBJ2-7 | TRBV27 | CASSTPNDRDGYEQYF